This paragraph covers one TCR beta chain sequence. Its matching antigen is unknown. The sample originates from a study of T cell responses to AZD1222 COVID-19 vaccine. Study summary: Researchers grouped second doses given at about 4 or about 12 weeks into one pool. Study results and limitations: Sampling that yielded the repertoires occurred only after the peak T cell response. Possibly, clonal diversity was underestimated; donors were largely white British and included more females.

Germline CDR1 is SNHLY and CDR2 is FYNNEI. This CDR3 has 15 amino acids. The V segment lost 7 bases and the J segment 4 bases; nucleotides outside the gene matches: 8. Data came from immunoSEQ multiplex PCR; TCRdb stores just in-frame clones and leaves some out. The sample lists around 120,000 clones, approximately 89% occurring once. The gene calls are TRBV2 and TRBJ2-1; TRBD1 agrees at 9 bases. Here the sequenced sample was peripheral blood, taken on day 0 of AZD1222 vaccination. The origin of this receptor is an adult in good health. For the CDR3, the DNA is TGTGCCAGCACCCCGGGACAGGGCTTATACAATGAGCAGTTCTTC. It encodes CASTPGQGLYNEQFF.